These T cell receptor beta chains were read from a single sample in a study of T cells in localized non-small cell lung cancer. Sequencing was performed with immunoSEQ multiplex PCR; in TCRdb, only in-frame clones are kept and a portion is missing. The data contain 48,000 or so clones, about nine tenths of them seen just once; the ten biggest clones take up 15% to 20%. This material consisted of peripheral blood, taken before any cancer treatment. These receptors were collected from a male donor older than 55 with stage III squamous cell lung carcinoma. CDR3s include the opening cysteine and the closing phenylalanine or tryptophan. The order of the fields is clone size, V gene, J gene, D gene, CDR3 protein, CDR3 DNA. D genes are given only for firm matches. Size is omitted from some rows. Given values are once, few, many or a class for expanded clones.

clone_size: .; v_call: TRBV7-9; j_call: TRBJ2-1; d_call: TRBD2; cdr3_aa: CASSVYYPWTSGYNEQFF; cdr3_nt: TGTGCCAGCAGCGTCTACTACCCTTGGACTAGCGGGTACAATGAGCAGTTCTTC
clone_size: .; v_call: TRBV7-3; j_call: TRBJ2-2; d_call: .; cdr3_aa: CASSLTNTGELFF; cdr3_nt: TGTGCCAGCAGCTTAACTAACACCGGGGAGCTGTTTTTT
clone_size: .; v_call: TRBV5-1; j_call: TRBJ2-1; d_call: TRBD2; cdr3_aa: CASSLGAGGYNEQFF; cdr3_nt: TGCGCCAGCAGCTTGGGAGCGGGAGGTTACAATGAGCAGTTCTTC
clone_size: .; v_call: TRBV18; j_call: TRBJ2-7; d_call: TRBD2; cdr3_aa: CASSQRDSPNEQYF; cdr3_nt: TGTGCCAGCTCACAGCGGGACTCCCCTAATGAGCAGTACTTC
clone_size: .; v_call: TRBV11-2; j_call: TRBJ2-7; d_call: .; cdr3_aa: CASSLVPGSEQYF; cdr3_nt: TGTGCCAGCAGCTTAGTACCAGGGTCCGAGCAGTACTTC
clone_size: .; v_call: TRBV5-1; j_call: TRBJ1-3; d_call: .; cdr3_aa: CASSLGEGNTIYF; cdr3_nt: TGCGCCAGCAGCTTGGGTGAGGGAAACACCATATATTTT
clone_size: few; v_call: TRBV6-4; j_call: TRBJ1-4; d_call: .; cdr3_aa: CASSEGAGEKLFF; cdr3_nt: TGTGCCAGCAGTGAGGGGGCAGGTGAAAAACTGTTTTTT
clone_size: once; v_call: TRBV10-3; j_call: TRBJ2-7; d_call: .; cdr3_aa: CAISSLGRAAHEQYF; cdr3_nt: TGTGCCATCAGTTCACTCGGACGAGCCGCCCACGAGCAGTACTTC
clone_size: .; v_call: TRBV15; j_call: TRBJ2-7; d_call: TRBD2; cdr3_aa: CATSRGLAGGYEQYF; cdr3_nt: TGTGCCACCAGCAGAGGACTAGCGGGGGGCTACGAGCAGTACTTC
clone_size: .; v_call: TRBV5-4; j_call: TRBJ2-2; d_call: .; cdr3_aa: CASSSSAARGTGELFF; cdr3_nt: TGTGCCAGCAGCTCCTCGGCGGCCAGGGGAACCGGGGAGCTGTTTTTT
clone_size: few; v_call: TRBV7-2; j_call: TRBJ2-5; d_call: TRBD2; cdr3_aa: CASSSGLTRQETQYF; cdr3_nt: TGTGCCAGCAGCTCGGGACTAACCCGACAAGAGACCCAGTACTTC
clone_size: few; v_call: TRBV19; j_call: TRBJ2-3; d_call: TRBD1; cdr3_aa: CASSMGQGVDTQYF; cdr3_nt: TGTGCCAGTAGTATGGGACAGGGGGTAGATACGCAGTATTTT
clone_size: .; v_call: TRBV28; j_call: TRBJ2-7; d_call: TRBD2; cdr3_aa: CASSLGLAGYEQYF; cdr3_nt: TGTGCCAGCAGCTTGGGACTAGCGGGATACGAGCAGTACTTC
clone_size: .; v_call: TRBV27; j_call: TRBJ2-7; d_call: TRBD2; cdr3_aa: CASSHKTSAYEQYF; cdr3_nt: TGTGCCAGCAGTCACAAGACTAGCGCCTACGAGCAGTACTTC
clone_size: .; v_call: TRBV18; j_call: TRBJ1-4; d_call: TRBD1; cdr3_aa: CASSPGTAENEKLFF; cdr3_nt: TGTGCCAGCTCACCAGGGACAGCGGAGAATGAAAAACTGTTTTTT
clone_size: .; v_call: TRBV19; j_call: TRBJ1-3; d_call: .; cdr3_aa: CASSIWGLADTIYF; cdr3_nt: TGTGCCAGTAGTATATGGGGGCTGGCAGACACCATATATTTT
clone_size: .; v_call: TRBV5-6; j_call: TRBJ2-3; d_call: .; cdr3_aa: CASRKTGRSDTQYF; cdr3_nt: TGTGCCAGCAGAAAAACCGGTAGATCAGATACGCAGTATTTT
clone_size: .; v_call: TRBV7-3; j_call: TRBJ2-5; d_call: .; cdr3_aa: CASSWTGRGVGETQYF; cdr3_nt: TGTGCCAGCAGCTGGACCGGACGGGGTGTGGGTGAGACCCAGTACTTC
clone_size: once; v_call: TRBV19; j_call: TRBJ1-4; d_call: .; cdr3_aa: CASTGRGENEKLFF; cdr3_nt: TGTGCCAGTACCGGGAGGGGAGAGAATGAAAAACTGTTTTTT
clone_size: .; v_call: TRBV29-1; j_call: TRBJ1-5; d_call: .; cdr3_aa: CSVLSRNQPQHF; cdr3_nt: TGCAGCGTTTTATCACGGAATCAGCCCCAGCATTTT
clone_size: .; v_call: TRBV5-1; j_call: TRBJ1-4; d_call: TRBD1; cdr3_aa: CASSSTGGTNEKLFF; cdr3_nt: TGCGCCAGCAGCTCAACAGGGGGCACTAATGAAAAACTGTTTTTT
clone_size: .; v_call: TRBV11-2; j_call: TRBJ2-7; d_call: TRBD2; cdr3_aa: CASSPLLASGNEYEQYF; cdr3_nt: TGTGCCAGCAGCCCCCTTCTGGCTAGCGGGAATGAGTACGAGCAGTACTTC
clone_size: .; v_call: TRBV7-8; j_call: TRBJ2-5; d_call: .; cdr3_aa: CASSSLGRETQYF; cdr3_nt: TGTGCCAGCAGCTCCTTGGGAAGGGAGACCCAGTACTTC
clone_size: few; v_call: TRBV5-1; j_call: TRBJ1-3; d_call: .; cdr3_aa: CASSLVMAASGNTIYF; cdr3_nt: TGCGCCAGCAGCTTGGTGATGGCAGCCTCTGGAAACACCATATATTTT
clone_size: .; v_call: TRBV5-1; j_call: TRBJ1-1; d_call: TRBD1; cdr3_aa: CASGLTGENTEAFF; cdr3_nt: TGCGCCAGCGGATTGACAGGGGAGAACACTGAAGCTTTCTTT
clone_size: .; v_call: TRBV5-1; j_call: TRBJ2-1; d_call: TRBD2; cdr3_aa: CASSSPGLAGKEQFF; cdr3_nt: TGCGCCAGCAGCTCCCCTGGACTAGCGGGAAAAGAGCAGTTCTTC
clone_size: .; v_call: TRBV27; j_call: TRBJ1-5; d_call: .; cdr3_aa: CASSLWGGNQPQHF; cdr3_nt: TGTGCCAGCAGTTTATGGGGGGGTAATCAGCCCCAGCATTTT
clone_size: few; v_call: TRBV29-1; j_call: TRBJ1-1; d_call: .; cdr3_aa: CSVALTQGRDTEAFF; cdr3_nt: TGCAGCGTCGCCCTGACACAGGGAAGGGACACTGAAGCTTTCTTT
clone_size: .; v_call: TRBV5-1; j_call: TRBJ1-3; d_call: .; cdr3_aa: CASSLSGGNTIYF; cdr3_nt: TGCGCCAGCAGCTTGTCCGGAGGAAACACCATATATTTT
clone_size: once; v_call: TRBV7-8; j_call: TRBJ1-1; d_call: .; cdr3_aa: CASTRLGITTEAFF; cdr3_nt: TGTGCCAGCACCCGCCTTGGGATTACCACTGAAGCTTTCTTT
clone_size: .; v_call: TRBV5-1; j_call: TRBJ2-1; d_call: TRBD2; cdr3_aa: CASSLGLAGTNEQFF; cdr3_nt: TGCGCCAGCAGCTTAGGGCTAGCGGGGACCAATGAGCAGTTCTTC
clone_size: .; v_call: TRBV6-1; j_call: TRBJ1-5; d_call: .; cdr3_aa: CASSDSRLNQPQHF; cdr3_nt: TGTGCCAGCAGTGATTCCAGACTCAATCAGCCCCAGCATTTT
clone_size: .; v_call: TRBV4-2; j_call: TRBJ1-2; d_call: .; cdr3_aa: CASSPNRERSYGYTF; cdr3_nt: TGTGCCAGCAGCCCCAACAGGGAGCGTAGCTATGGCTACACCTTC